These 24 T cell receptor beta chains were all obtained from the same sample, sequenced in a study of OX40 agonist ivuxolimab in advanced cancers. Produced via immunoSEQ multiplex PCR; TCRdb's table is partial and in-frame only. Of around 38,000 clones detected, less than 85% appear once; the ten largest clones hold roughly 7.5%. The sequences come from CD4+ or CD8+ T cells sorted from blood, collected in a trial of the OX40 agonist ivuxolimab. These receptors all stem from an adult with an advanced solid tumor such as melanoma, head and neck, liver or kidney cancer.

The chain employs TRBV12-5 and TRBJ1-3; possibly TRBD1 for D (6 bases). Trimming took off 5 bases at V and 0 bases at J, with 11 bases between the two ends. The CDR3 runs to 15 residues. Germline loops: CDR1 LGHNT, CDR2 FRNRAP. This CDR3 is CASGTGTFSGNTIYF. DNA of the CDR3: TGTGCTAGTGGTACCGGGACATTCTCTGGAAACACCATATATTTT.

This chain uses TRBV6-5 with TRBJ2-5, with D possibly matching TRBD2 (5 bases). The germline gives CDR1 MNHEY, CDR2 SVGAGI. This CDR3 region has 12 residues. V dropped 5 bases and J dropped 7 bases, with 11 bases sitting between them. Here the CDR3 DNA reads TGTGCCAGCAGTCTGGACTCGGGGACCCAGTACTTC. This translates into CASSLDSGTQYF.

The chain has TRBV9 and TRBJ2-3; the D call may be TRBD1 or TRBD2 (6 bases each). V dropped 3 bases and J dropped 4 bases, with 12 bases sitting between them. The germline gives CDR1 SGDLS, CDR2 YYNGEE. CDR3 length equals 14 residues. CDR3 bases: TGTGCCAGCAGCGACGTGGGGGGCCCAGATACGCAGTATTTT. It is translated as CASSDVGGPDTQYF.

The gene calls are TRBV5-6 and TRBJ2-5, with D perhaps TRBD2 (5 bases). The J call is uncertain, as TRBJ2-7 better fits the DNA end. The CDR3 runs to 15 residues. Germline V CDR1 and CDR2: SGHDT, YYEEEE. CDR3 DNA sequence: TGTGCCAGCAGCCCTCGACTATCTCTTCCCTACGAGCAGTACTTC. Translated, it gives CASSPRLSLPYEQYF.

The CDR3 here is CASSLRTENTEAFF. The CDR3 DNA sequence: TGCGCCAGCAGCTTGCGGACAGAGAACACTGAAGCTTTCTTT. The chain has TRBV5-1 and TRBJ1-1; the D gene is possibly TRBD1 (6 bases). Deletions cut 1 base from V and 1 base from J, with 8 bases between. The CDR3 sequence is 14 residues long. Germline values: CDR1 SGHRS, CDR2 YFSETQ.

The CDR3 loop is CASSLGASGSGKGQFF. The CDR3 bases are TGTGCCAGCAGCTTAGGGGCTAGCGGGAGTGGGAAGGGGCAGTTCTTC. The gene calls are TRBV11-2 and TRBJ2-1, with 10 bases matching TRBD2. CDR3 size: 16 residues. CDR1 is SGHAT, CDR2 FQNNGV, per germline. V lost 1 base to trimming and J lost 12 bases; unmatched junction nucleotides: 12.

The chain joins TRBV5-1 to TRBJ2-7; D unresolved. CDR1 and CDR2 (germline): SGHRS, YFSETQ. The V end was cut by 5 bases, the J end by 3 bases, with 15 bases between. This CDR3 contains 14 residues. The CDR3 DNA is TGCGCCAGCAGGGTGGAAGAAACCTTCTACGAGCAGTACTTC. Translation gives CASRVEETFYEQYF. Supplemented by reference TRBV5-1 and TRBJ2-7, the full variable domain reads KAGVTQTPRYLIKTRGQQVTLSCSPISGHRSVSWYQQTPGQGLQFLFEYFSETQRNKGNFPGRFSGRQFSNSRSEMNVSTLELGDSALYLCASRVEETFYEQYFGPGTRLTVT.

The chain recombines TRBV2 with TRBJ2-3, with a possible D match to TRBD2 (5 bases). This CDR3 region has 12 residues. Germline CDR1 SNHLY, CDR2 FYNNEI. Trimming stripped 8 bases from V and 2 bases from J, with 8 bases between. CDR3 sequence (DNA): TGTGCCAGCGGGGAGTACACAGATACGCAGTATTTT. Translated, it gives CASGEYTDTQYF.

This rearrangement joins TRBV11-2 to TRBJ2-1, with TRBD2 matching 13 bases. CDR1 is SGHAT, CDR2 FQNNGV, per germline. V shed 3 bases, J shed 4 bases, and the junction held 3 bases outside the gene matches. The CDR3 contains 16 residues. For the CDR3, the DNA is TGTGCCAGCAGCTTCCAGACTAGCGGGGGGTACAATGAGCAGTTCTTC. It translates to CASSFQTSGGYNEQFF.

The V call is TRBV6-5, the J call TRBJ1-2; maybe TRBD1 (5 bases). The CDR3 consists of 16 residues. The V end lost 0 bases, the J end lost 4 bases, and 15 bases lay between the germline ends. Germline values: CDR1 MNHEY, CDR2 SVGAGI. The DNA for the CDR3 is TGTGCCAGCAGTTACTCCCGGGTTGGGGCATTCTATGGCTACACCTTC. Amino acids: CASSYSRVGAFYGYTF.

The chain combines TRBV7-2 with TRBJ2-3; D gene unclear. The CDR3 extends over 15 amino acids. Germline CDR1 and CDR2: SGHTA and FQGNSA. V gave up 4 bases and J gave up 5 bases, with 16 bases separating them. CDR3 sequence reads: CASSSSWRPGDTQYF. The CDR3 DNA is TGTGCCAGCAGCTCGTCGTGGCGGCCGGGAGATACGCAGTATTTT. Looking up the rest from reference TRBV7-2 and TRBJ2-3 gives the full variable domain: GAGVSQSPSNKVTEKGKDVELRCDPISGHTALYWYRQSLGQGLEFLIYFQGNSAPDKSGLPSDRFSAERTGGSVSTLTIQRTQQEDSAVYLCASSSSWRPGDTQYFGPGTRLTVL.

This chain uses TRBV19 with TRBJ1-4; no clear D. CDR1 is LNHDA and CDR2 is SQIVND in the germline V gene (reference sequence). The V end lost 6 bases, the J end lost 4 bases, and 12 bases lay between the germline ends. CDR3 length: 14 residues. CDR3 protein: CASRLSRGNEKLFF. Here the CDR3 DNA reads TGTGCCAGTAGGTTAAGCCGGGGTAATGAAAAACTGTTTTTT.

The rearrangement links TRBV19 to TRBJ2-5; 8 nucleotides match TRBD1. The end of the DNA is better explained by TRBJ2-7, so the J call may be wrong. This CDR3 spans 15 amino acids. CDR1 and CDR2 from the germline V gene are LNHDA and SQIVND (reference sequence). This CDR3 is CASSIDRDRYYEQYF. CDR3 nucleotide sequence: TGTGCCAGTAGTATAGATCGGGACAGGTACTACGAGCAGTACTTC.

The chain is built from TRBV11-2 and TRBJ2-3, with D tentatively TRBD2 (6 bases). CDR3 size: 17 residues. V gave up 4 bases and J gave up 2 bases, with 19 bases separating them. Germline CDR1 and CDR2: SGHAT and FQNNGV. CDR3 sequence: CASSYSGGRLHTDTQYF. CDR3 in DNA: TGTGCCAGCAGCTACTCCGGGGGTCGACTCCACACAGATACGCAGTATTTT.

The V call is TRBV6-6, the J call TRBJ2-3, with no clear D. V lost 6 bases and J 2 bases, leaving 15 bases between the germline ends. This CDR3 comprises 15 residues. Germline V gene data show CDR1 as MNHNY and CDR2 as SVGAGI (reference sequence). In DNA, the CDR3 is TGTGCCAGCAGACCCCCTATCGAAACCACAGATACGCAGTATTTT. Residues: CASRPPIETTDTQYF.

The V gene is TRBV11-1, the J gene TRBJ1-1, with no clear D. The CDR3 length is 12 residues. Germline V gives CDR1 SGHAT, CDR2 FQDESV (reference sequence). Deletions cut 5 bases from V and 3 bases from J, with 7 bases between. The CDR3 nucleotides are TGTGCCAGCAGCGTATCCCACACTGAAGCTTTCTTT. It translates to CASSVSHTEAFF.

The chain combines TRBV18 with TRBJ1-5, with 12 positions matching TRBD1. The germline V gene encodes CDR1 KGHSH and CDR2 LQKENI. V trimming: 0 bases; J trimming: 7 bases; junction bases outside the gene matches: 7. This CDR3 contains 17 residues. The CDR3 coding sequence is TGTGCCAGCTCACCACCGTTAGGGACAGGGGGCCGGCAGCCCCAGCATTTT. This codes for CASSPPLGTGGRQPQHF.

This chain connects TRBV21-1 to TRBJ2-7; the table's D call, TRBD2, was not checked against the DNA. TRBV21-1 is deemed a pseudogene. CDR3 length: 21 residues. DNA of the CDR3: TGTGCCAGCAGCAATAGCCTTCCCGGACTAGCGGGAGGGCCTTGCTCCTACGAGCAGTACTTC. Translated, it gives CASSNSLPGLAGGPCSYEQYF.

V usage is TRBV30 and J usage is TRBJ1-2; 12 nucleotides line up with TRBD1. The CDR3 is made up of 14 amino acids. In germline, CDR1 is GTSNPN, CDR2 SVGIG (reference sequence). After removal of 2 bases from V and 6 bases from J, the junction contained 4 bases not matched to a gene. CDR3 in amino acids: CAWSPGTGGHGYTF. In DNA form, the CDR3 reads TGTGCCTGGAGTCCCGGGACAGGGGGCCATGGCTACACCTTC.

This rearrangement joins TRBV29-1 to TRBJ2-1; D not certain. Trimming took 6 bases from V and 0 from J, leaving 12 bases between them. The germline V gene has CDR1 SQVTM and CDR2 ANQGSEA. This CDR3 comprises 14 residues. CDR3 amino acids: CSVVTLASYNEQFF. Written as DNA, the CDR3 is TGCAGCGTGGTAACACTGGCCTCCTACAATGAGCAGTTCTTC.

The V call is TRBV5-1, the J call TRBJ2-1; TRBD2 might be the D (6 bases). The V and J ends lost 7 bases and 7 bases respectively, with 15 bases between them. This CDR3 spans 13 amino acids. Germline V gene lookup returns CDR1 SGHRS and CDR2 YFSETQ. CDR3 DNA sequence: TGCGCCAGCCGCTGGGGGGTGGGGAATGAGCAGTTCTTC. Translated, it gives CASRWGVGNEQFF.

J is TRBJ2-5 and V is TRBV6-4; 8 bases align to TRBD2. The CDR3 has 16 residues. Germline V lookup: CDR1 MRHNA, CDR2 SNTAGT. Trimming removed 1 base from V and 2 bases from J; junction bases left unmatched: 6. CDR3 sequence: CASSDCTSGLQETQYF. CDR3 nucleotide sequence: TGTGCCAGCAGTGACTGTACTAGCGGATTACAAGAGACCCAGTACTTC.

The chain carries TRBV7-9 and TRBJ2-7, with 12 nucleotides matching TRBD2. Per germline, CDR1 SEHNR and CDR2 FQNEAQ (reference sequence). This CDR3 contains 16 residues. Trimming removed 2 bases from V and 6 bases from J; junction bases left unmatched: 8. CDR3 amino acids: CASSLLSSGRAGEQYF. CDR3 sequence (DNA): TGTGCCAGCAGCTTACTTTCTAGCGGGAGGGCCGGCGAGCAGTACTTC.

CDR3 protein: CASSQEVRPEQYF. DNA for the CDR3: TGCGCCAGCAGCCAAGAAGTTAGACCTGAGCAGTACTTC. This chain joins TRBV4-1 and TRBJ2-7; D gene uncertain. From germline, CDR1 is MGHRA and CDR2 YSYEKL. V lost 0 bases and J 7 bases, leaving 10 bases between the germline ends. The CDR3 is 13 amino acids.